Below, 21 T cell receptor beta chains from the same sample are listed, as sequenced in a study of CXCR3-negative and CXCR3-positive naive CD8 T cells. The study's findings and limits: Relative to CXCR3-negative naive cells, CXCR3-positive naive cells had more hydrophobic TRB CDR3s.

UMI-labeled 5' RACE yielded the TRB cDNA libraries. Using the 5' RACE reads, TCRdb records one entry per CDR3 protein without DNA. The data show some 140,000 distinct CDR3 sequences, and the top ten clones hold under 0.5%. No cognate antigen is known for these TCRs. Sample: naive CXCR3+ CD8+ T cells from blood. Documented subset: CD45RO-CCR7+CD27+CD95- naive CD8+ T cells expressing CXCR3 (TNR3+). Receptors originate from a human donor in good health. Some clones in this sample may be carry-over from other donors' samples.

The rearrangement joins TRBV7-9 to TRBJ2-7; the D call of TRBD1 rests on TCRdb alone, since no DNA is present to check it. The CDR3 extends over 14 amino acids. CDR1 and CDR2 (germline): SEHNR, FQNEAQ (reference sequence). The CDR3 spells CASSFGDISYEQYF.

V and J are TRBV4-2 and TRBJ1-5; TCRdb's D call of TRBD1 is untestable without DNA. There are 15 residues in the CDR3. From germline, CDR1 is LGHNA and CDR2 YNFKEQ. The CDR3 sequence is CASSQEERDGQPQHF.

The chain joins TRBV6-4 to TRBJ2-5. The CDR3 sequence is 15 residues long. Germline CDR1 reads MRHNA; CDR2 reads SNTAGT. The chain's CDR3 is CASISLVRHKETQYF.

J is TRBJ1-4 and V is TRBV6-5; TCRdb indicates TRBD1, and absent DNA this call remains unverified. The CDR3 consists of 14 residues. The germline CDR1 and CDR2 sequences are MNHEY and SVGAGI. Here the CDR3 reads CASSPGTGEEKLFF.

The chain couples TRBV5-6 to TRBJ2-1; without DNA, the TCRdb call of TRBD2 cannot be checked. The CDR3 covers 16 residues. Germline V gene sequence: CDR1 SGHDT, CDR2 YYEEEE. CDR3 residues: CASSLLAGTSYNEQFF.

The V call is TRBV10-3, the J call TRBJ2-7; checking the TCRdb D call of TRBD1 is not possible without DNA. Per the germline V gene, CDR1 is ENHRY and CDR2 is SYGVKD. The CDR3 has 11 residues. The CDR3 reads CATAGIHEQYF.

The V call is TRBV12-3 or TRBV12-4, the J call TRBJ2-1. The CDR3 has 12 residues. CDR3: CASSPSKYEQFF.

V usage is TRBV7-8 and J usage is TRBJ2-7. CDR1 is SGHVS, CDR2 FQNEAQ, per germline. This CDR3 spans 12 amino acids. The CDR3 sequence: CASSTPSYEQYF.

CDR3 amino acids: CASGFLAGGTDTQYF. The chain recombines TRBV12-5 with TRBJ2-3; without DNA, the TCRdb call of TRBD2 cannot be checked. The CDR3 extends over 15 amino acids. Germline CDR1 LGHNT, CDR2 FRNRAP.

The V call is TRBV28, the J call TRBJ2-1; TCRdb gives TRBD2 as the D gene, but with no DNA this cannot be confirmed. The CDR3 length is 14 residues. CDR1 and CDR2 from the germline V gene are MDHEN and SYDVKM. The CDR3 protein is CASRTLAGVNEQFF.

The CDR3 loop reads CSVEGPEGASSYNEQFF. The V gene is TRBV29-1, the J gene TRBJ2-1; with no DNA, the TCRdb D assignment of TRBD1 cannot be verified. In germline, CDR1 is SQVTM, CDR2 ANQGSEA. This CDR3 comprises 17 residues.

V gene TRBV7-6 combines with J gene TRBJ2-2. In germline, CDR1 is SGHVS, CDR2 FNYEAQ. The CDR3 runs to 16 residues. The CDR3 reads CASSLFLAQNTGELFF.

The chain couples TRBV4-1 to TRBJ2-1; the D gene TCRdb calls, TRBD1, cannot be checked with no DNA. This CDR3 is built from 15 residues. Germline values: CDR1 MGHRA, CDR2 YSYEKL. The CDR3 loop reads CASSPRAGAPNEQFF.

The rearrangement joins TRBV7-9 to TRBJ2-3; as DNA is missing, the TRBD1 call by TCRdb cannot be tested. This CDR3 has 14 amino acids. Per germline, CDR1 SEHNR and CDR2 FQNEAQ (reference sequence). Here the CDR3 reads CASSFVQGPDTQYF.

V is TRBV3-1 and J is TRBJ2-1; the D call of TRBD2 rests on TCRdb alone, since no DNA is present to check it. This CDR3 has 19 amino acids. CDR1 and CDR2 from the germline V gene are LGHDT and YNNKEL (reference sequence). This CDR3 is CASSQEVAGGNGFSDEQFF.

The chain recombines TRBV3-1 with TRBJ2-7; TCRdb proposes TRBD2, but this gene call is untestable without DNA. Germline CDR1 LGHDT, CDR2 YNNKEL (reference sequence). The CDR3 extends over 15 amino acids. This CDR3 reads CASSQGAGISYEQYF.

The CDR3 sequence: CASSEIVLGEQYF. This chain connects TRBV5-5 to TRBJ2-7. Per the germline V gene, CDR1 is SGHKS and CDR2 is YYEKEE (reference sequence). This CDR3 is built from 13 residues.

CDR3 sequence reads: CASSLSGSFYEQFF. V gene TRBV5-1 combines with J gene TRBJ2-1; TCRdb designates TRBD2, a call that cannot be tested without DNA. The CDR3 is 14 residues long. Germline lookup yields CDR1 SGHRS and CDR2 YFSETQ.

The genes are TRBV5-6 and TRBJ2-7. This CDR3 has 14 amino acids. Germline assignment: CDR1 SGHDT and CDR2 YYEEEE. This CDR3 reads CASRLGQGNYEQYF.

The chain carries TRBV29-1 and TRBJ2-1; the TCRdb D gene call, TRBD1, has no DNA to confirm it. Germline V gene lookup returns CDR1 SQVTM and CDR2 ANQGSEA. The CDR3 consists of 16 residues. The CDR3 protein is CSVERGKRGLYNEQFF.

The chain uses TRBV29-1 and TRBJ1-1; TCRdb indicates TRBD1, and absent DNA this call remains unverified. Germline V gives CDR1 SQVTM, CDR2 ANQGSEA. This CDR3 contains 11 residues. Here the CDR3 reads CSVMIQGEAFF.